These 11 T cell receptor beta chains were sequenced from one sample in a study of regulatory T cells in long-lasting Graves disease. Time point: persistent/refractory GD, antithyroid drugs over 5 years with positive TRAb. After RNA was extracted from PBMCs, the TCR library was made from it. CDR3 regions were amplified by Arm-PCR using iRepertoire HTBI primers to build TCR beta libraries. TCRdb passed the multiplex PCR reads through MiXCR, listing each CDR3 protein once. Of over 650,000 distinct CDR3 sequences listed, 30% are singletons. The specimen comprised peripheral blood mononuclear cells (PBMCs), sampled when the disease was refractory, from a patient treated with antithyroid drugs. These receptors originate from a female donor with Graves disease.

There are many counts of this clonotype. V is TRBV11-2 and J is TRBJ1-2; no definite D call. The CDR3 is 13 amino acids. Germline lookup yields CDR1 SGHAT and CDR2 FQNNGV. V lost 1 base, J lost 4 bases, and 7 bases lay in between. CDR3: CASSLGPAYGYTF. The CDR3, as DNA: TGTGCCAGCAGCTTAGGTCCAGCCTATGGCTACACCTTC.

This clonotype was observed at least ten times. The CDR3 sequence: CASSFGRVNTEAFF. The DNA for the CDR3 is TGTGCCAGCAGTTTTGGGCGGGTGAACACTGAAGCTTTCTTT. The rearrangement links TRBV7-2 to TRBJ1-1, with D hard to call. V gave up 6 bases and J gave up 0 bases, with 11 bases separating them. This CDR3 spans 14 amino acids. Germline CDR1 and CDR2: SGHTA and FQGNSA.

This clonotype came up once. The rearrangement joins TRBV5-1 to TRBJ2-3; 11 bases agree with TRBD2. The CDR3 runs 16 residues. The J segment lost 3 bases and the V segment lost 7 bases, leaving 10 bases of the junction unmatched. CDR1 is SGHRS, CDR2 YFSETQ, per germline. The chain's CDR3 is CASHPLTSGRTDTQYF. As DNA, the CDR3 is TGCGCCAGCCATCCCCTAACTAGCGGGAGAACAGATACGCAGTATTTT. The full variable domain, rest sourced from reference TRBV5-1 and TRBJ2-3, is KAGVTQTPRYLIKTRGQQVTLSCSPISGHRSVSWYQQTPGQGLQFLFEYFSETQRNKGNFPGRFSGRQFSNSRSEMNVSTLELGDSALYLCASHPLTSGRTDTQYFGPGTRLTVL.

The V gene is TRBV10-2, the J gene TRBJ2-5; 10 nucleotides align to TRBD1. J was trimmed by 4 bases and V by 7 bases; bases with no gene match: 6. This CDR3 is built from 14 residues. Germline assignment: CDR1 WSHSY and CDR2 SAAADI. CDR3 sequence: CASTPDRGVETQYF. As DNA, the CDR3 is TGCGCCAGCACCCCGGACAGGGGGGTAGAGACCCAGTACTTC.

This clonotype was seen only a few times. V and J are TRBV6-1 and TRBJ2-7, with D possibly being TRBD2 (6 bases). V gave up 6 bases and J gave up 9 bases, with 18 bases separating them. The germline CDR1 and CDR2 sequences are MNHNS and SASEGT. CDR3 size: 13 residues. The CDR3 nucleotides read TGTGCCAGCAGGGAGGGCGCCGGGCGGGGGCAGTACTTC. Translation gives CASREGAGRGQYF.

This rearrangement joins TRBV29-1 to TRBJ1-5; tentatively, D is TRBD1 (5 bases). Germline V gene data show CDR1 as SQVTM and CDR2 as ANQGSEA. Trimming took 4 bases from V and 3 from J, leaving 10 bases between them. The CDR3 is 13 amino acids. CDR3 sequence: CSVVAGYNQPQHF. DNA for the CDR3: TGCAGCGTTGTTGCAGGGTACAATCAGCCCCAGCATTTT.

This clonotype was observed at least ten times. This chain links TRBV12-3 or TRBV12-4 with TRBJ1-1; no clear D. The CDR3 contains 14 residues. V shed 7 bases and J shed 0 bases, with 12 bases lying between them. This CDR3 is CASNLRGMNTEAFF. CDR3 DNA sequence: TGTGCCAGCAACCTCCGGGGAATGAACACTGAAGCTTTCTTT.

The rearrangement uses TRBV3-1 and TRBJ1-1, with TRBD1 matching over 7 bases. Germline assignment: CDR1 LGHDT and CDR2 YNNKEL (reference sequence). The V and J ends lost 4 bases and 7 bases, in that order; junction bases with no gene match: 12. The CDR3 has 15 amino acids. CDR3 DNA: TGTGCCAGCAGCCCGGTGGACAGGATCTCGCATGAAGCTTTCTTT. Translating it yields CASSPVDRISHEAFF.

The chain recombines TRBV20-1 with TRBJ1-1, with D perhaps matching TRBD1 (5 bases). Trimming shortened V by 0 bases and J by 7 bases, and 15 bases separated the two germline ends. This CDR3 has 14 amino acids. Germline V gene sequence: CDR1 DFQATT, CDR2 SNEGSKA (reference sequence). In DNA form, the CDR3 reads TGCAGTGCTAGAGATATGGGGGACGACGGTGAAGCTTTCTTT. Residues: CSARDMGDDGEAFF.

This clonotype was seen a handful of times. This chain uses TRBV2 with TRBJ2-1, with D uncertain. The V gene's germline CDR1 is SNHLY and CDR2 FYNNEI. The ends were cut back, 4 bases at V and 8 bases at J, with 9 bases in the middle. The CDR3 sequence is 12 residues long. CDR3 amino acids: CASSASDHEQFF. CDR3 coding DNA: TGTGCCAGCAGTGCGTCGGATCATGAGCAGTTCTTC.

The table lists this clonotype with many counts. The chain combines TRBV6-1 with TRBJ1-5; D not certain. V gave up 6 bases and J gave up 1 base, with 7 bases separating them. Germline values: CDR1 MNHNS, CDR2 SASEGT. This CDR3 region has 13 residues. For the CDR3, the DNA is TGTGCCAGCAGAGATTACAGCAATCAGCCCCAGCATTTT. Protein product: CASRDYSNQPQHF.